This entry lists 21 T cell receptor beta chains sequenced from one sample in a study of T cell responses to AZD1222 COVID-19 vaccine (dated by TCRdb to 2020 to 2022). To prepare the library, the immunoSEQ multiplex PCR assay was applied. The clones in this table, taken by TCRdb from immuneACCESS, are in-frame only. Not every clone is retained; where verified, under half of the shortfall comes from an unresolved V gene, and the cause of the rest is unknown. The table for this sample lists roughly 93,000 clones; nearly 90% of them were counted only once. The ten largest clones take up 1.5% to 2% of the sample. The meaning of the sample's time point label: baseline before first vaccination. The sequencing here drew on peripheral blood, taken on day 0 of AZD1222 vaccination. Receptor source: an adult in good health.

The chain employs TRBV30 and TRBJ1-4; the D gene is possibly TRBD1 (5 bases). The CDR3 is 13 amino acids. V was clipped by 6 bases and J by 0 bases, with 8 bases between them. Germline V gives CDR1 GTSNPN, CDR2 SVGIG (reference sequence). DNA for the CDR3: TGTGCCTGCGACAGTTCAACTAATGAAAAACTGTTTTTT. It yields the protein CACDSSTNEKLFF.

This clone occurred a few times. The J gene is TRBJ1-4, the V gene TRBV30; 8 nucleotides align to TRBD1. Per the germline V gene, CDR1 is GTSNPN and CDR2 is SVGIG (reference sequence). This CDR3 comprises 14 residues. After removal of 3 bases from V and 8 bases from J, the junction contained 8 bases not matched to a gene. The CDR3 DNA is TGTGCCTGGAGGTACTCGGGACAGGTCGAAAAACTGTTTTTT. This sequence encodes CAWRYSGQVEKLFF.

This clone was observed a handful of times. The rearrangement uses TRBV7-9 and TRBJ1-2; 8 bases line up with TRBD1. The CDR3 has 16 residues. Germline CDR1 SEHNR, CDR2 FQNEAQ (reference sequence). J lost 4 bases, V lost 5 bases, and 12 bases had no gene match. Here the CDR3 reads CASSERAGGASYGYTF. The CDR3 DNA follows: TGTGCCAGCAGCGAGAGGGCAGGGGGCGCGTCCTATGGCTACACCTTC.

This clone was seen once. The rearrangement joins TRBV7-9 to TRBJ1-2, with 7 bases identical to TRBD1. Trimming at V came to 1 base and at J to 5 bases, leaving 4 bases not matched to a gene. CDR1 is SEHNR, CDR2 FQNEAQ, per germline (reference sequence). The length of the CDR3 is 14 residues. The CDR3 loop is CASSLGGQRYGYTF. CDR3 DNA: TGTGCCAGCAGCTTAGGGGGACAGAGATATGGCTACACCTTC.

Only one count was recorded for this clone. The CDR3 coding sequence is TGTGCCAGCAGCGTAGTAGGAGGGTTCCACGAGCAGTACTTC. It codes for CASSVVGGFHEQYF. V is TRBV9 and J is TRBJ2-7; D possibly corresponds to TRBD2 (6 bases). The CDR3 is 14 amino acids. V lost 0 bases to trimming and J lost 5 bases, with 12 bases between them. CDR1 is SGDLS and CDR2 is YYNGEE in the germline V gene.

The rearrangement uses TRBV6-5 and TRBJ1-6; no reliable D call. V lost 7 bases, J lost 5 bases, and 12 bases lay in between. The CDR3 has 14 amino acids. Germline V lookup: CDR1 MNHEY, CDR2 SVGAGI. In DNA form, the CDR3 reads TGTGCCAGCATGGAGGTTCGAAATAATTCACCCCTCCACTTT. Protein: CASMEVRNNSPLHF.

The CDR3 protein is CASSFLAGAQETQYF. CDR3 nucleotide sequence: TGTGCCAGCAGTTTCTTAGCGGGGGCCCAAGAGACCCAGTACTTC. The chain has TRBV27 and TRBJ2-5; 9 bases agree with TRBD2. J was trimmed by 1 base and V by 3 bases; bases with no gene match: 3. The germline gives CDR1 MNHEY, CDR2 SMNVEV (reference sequence). The CDR3 contains 15 residues.

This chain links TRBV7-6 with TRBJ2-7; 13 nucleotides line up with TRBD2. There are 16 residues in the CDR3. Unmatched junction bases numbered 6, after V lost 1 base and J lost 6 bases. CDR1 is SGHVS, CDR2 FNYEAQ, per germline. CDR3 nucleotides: TGTGCCAGCAGCTTAGGACTAGCGGGAGGCCTTGGCGAGCAGTACTTC. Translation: CASSLGLAGGLGEQYF.

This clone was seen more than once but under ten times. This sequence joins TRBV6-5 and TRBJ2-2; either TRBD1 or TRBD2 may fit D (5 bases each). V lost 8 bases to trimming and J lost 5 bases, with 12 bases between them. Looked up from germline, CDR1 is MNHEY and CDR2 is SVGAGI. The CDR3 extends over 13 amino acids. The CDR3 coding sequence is TGTGCCAGCCTTCCGGGGCCGACCGGGGAGCTGTTTTTT. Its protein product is CASLPGPTGELFF.

CDR3 sequence reads: CASSFVVDTEAFF. The DNA of the CDR3 is TGTGCCAGCAGTTTTGTAGTGGACACTGAAGCTTTCTTT. The chain combines TRBV28 with TRBJ1-1; no clear D gene. Germline-derived CDR1 and CDR2 are MDHEN and SYDVKM. This CDR3 is 13 amino acids long. The V end lost 3 bases, the J end lost 3 bases, and 8 bases lay between the germline ends.

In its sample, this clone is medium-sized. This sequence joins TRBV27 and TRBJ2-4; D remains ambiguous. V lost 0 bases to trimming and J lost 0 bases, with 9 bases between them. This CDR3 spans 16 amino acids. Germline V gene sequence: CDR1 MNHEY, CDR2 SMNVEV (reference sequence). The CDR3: CASSLSTAVAKNIQYF. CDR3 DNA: TGTGCCAGCAGTTTATCCACAGCCGTAGCCAAAAACATTCAGTACTTC.

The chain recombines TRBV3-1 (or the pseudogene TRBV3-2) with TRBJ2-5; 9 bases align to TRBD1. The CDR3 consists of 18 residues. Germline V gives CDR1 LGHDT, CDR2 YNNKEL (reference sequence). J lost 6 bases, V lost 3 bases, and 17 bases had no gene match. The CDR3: CASSHPPGDREFRKTQYF. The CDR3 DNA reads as TGTGCCAGCAGCCATCCCCCGGGGGACAGGGAGTTTCGGAAGACCCAGTACTTC.

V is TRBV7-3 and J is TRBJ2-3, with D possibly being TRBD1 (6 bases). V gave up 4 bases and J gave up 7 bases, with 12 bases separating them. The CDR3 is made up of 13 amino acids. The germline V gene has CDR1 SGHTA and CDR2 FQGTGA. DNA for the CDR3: TGTGCCAGCAGCTCCCAACAGGGCAATACGCAGTATTTT. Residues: CASSSQQGNTQYF.

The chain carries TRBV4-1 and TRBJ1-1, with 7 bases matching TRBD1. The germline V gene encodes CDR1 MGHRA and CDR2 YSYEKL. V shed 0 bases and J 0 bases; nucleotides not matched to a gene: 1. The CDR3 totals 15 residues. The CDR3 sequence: CASSQEGGMNTEAFF. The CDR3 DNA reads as TGCGCCAGCAGCCAAGAAGGGGGCATGAACACTGAAGCTTTCTTT.

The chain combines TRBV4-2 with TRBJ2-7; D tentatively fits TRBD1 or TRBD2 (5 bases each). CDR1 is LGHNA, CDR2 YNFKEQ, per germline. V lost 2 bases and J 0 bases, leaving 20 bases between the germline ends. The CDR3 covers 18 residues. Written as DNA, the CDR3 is TGTGCCAGCAGCCAACGCACAAACGAGAGGGGCAGCTCCTACGAGCAGTACTTC. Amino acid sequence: CASSQRTNERGSSYEQYF.

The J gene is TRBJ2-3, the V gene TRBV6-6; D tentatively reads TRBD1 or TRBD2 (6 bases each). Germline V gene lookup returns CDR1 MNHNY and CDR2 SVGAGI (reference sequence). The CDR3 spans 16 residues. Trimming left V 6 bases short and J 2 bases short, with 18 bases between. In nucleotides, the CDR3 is TGTGCCAGCAGACGGAGGGGGGTATCCCCCACAGATACGCAGTATTTT. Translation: CASRRRGVSPTDTQYF.

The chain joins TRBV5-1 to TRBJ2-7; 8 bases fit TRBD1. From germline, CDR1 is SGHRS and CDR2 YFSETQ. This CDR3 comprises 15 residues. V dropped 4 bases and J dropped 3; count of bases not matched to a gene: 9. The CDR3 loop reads CASSASGTGLYEQYF. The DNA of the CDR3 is TGCGCCAGCAGCGCCTCCGGGACAGGTCTCTACGAGCAGTACTTC.

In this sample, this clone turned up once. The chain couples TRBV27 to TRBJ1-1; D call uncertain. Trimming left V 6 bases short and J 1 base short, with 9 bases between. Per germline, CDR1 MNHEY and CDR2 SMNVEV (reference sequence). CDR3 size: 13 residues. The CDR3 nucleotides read TGTGCCAGCAGCAATCGACCGAACACTGAAGCTTTCTTT. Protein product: CASSNRPNTEAFF.

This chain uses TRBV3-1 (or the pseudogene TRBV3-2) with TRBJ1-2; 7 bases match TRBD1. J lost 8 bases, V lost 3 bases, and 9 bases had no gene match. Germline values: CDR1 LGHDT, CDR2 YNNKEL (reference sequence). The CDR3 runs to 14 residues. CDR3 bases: TGTGCCAGCAGCCATCAGAAGGGGGCAGGGGGCTACACCTTC. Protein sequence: CASSHQKGAGGYTF.

The DNA for the CDR3 is TGCGCCAGCAGCCAAGTGGGAGGGAACACTGAAGCTTTCTTT. Amino acids: CASSQVGGNTEAFF. This rearrangement joins TRBV4-1 to TRBJ1-1, with no clear D. The CDR3 loop spans 14 amino acids. V was cut by 1 base and J by 1 base, with 7 bases left in between. CDR1 is MGHRA and CDR2 is YSYEKL in the germline V gene.

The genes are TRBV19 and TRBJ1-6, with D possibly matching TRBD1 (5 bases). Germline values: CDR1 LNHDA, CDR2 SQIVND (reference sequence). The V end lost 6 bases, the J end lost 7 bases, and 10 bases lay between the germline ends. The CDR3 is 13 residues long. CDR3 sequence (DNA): TGTGCCAGTAGCCTGACAGAAAATTCACCCCTCCACTTT. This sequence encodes CASSLTENSPLHF.